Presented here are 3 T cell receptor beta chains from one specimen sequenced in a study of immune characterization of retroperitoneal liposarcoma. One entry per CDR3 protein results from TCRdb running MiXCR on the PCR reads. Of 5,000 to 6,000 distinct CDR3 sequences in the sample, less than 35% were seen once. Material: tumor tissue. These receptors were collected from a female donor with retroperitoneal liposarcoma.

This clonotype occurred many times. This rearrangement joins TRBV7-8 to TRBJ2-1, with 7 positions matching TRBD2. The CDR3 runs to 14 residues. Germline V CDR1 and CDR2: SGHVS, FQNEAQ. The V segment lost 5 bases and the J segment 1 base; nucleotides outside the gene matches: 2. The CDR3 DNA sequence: TGTGCCAGCAGCCTGGGAGGGTCCTACAATGAGCAGTTCTTC. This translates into CASSLGGSYNEQFF. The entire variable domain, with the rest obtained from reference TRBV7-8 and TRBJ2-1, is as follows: GAGVSQSPRYKVAKRGQDVALRCDPISGHVSLFWYQQALGQGPEFLTYFQNEAQLDKSGLPSDRFFAERPEGSVSTLKIQRTQQEDSAVYLCASSLGGSYNEQFFGPGTRLTVL.

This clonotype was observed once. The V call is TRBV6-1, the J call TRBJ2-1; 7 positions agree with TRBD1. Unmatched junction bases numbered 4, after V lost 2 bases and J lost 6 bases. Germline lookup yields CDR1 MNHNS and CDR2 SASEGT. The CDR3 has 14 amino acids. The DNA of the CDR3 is TGTGCCAGCAGTGAATATGGGACAGTCAATGAGCAGTTCTTC. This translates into CASSEYGTVNEQFF.

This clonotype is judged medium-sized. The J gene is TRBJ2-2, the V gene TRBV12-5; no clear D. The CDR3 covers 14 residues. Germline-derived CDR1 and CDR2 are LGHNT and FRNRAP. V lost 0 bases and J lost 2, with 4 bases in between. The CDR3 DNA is TGTGCTAGTGGTTTGGTTCTAAACACCGGGGAGCTGTTTTTT. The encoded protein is CASGLVLNTGELFF. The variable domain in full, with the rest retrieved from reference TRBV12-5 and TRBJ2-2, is DARVTQTPRHKVTEMGQEVTMRCQPILGHNTVFWYRQTMMQGLELLAYFRNRAPLDDSGMPKDRFSAEMPDATLATLKIQPSEPRDSAVYFCASGLVLNTGELFFGEGSRLTVL.